Below, one T cell receptor beta chain is given with its context. The target of this receptor is not known. No base-level quality is on record; no much larger clone is a single base apart. The data are from a study of spatial heterogeneity in lung cancer (dated by TCRdb to the late 2010s). Regarding the research as a whole: Donors were 72 patients with early-stage, untreated non-small cell lung cancer from the lung TRACERx cohort. Follow-up PBMC samples were sequenced whenever available, with the median time to follow-up being approximately 2 years after resection. Beta-chain transcripts were consistently detected in greater numbers than alpha-chain transcripts, which likely reflected higher beta-chain transcript abundance. In the raw uncorrected reads, each unique combination of TCR and UMI appeared on average more than ten times. TCR alpha and beta repertoires were quantitatively compared across multiple tumor regions, matched nontumor lung and blood in non-small cell lung cancer. Nonsynonymous mutation counts, determined by whole-exome sequencing of tumor tissue, were related to TCR repertoire features. At surgery, both alpha and beta chains were TCR-sequenced in some 220 tumor regions, 63 to 80 matched nontumor lung samples and a few dozen PBMC samples.

The library was made by 5' RACE. Sequencer: NextSeq 500. To allow correction of PCR and sequencing errors, the TCR library protocol tagged every TCR cDNA molecule with a unique molecular identifier. As for the original processing: TCR identification, UMI-based error correction and CDR3 extraction were performed with Decombinator tools. Expanded TCRs were defined as those above a frequency of 2 per 1,000, corresponding to the top 1% of the tumor frequency distribution. Rényi diversity was computed with the R vegan package after subsampling each repertoire 100 times to 5,000 TCRs. CDR3 similarity networks were built from amino acid triplet string-kernel similarity, connecting CDR3s with pairwise similarity above 0.82. TCRdb reanalyzed the raw reads on its own, using fastp at Q25 for trimming and MiXCR for clone calling, and kept in-frame beta chains. A single entry per CDR3 protein holds the most common genes and DNA from its merged rows. It is TCRdb's table, rather than the study itself, that gives the V and J calls and clone size. The table for this sample lists approximately 50,000 distinct CDR3 sequences; roughly 7.4% of them were counted only once. In total, the top ten clones hold 35% to 45% of the sample.

The label giving this sample's time point can be read as: blood at routine non-recurrence follow-up after resection. TCR sequencing used whole RNA extracted from tumor and nontumor lung tissue, or from cryopreserved PBMC samples, without cell sorting. A patient was chosen for TCR sequencing only when enough RNA was available from at least two tumor regions. V lost 8 bases and J lost 6 bases, and the count of bases not matched to a germline gene is 9. The germline V gene provides CDR1 SNHLY and CDR2 FYNNEI. Taken from cysteine to phenylalanine, the CDR3 has 14 residues. CDR3 DNA is the only sequence kept; it has 42 bases, read in frame from the first base. What the work shows at the level of the full study, not this receptor alone: Only 11 to 15 patients were included in the comparisons of baseline and follow-up blood repertoires. Additional single-cell paired TCR alpha and beta sequencing was considered necessary to confirm, at a functional level, the hypothesis that regional TCRs recognize regional mutations. Ubiquitous expanded tumor TCRs were found in blood more often at tumor resection than at routine follow-up.

The sequence joins TRBV2 to TRBJ2-7; TRBD1 aligns with 11 central bases. Sample: PBMCs, taken at follow-up. The sequence was collected from a female donor with early-stage non-small cell lung cancer. The DNA is as follows: TGTGCCAGCTCCTCCTGGGGACAGGGGGTCGAGCAGTACTTC. It specifies CASSSWGQGVEQYF. Where the CDR3 stops, the reference TRBV2 and TRBJ2-7 genes take over; the full variable domain is EPEVTQTPSHQVTQMGQEVILRCVPISNHLYFYWYRQILGQKVEFLVSFYNNEISEKSEIFDDQFSVERPDGSNFTLKIRSTKLEDSAMYFCASSSWGQGVEQYFGPGTRLTVT.